The rows below give T cell receptor beta chains drawn from one sample of a study of CD8 T cell repertoires and HIV-1 epitope variants. Antigens for these TCRs are unknown. Here immunoSEQ multiplex PCR was the method, and the copy in TCRdb shows in-frame clones only, minus some. The data contain a few thousand clones, just over 65% of them singletons. The sample consisted of cultured CD8+ T cells derived from PBMCs. Every receptor here comes from a male donor with HIV. Each CDR3 is given with its conserved first and last residue. A D gene is named only where the DNA matches it firmly. Rows give clone size only sometimes, using once, few, many, or a class for an expanded clone.

V	D	size	J	DNA	CDR3
TRBV7-8	-	-	TRBJ1-6	TGTGCCAGCAGCTTAGACGGGGGCGACTATAATTCACCCCTCCACTTT	CASSLDGGDYNSPLHF
TRBV28	TRBD2	few	TRBJ2-7	TGTGCCAGCAGTACCGGACTAGCGGGATACGAGCAGTACTTC	CASSTGLAGYEQYF
TRBV7-2	TRBD1	few	TRBJ1-2	TGTGCCAGCTACAGGGGGATACGATATGGCTACACCTTC	CASYRGIRYGYTF
TRBV2	TRBD1	-	TRBJ2-1	TGTGCCAGCAGTGACCCATTAGCAGGGGGCAATGAGCAGTTCTTC	CASSDPLAGGNEQFF
TRBV28	TRBD1	-	TRBJ2-1	TGTGCCAGCAGTTTGGGACAGGGGTTGGATGAGCAGTTCTTC	CASSLGQGLDEQFF
TRBV28	TRBD1	once	TRBJ1-1	TGTGCCAGCAGTAAATCAAGGGGGCCCGCTGAAGCTTTCTTT	CASSKSRGPAEAFF
TRBV28	TRBD2	-	TRBJ2-7	TGTGCCAGCAGTTCCCTAGCGGGAGGGCTCTCCTACGAGCAGTACTTC	CASSSLAGGLSYEQYF
TRBV4-1	TRBD2	-	TRBJ2-7	TGCGCCAGCAGCCATCCGGGACTAGCCGACTACGAGCAGTACTTC	CASSHPGLADYEQYF
TRBV5-4	TRBD1	-	TRBJ2-1	TGTGCCAGCAGCTTGGTTGTTGGCGGGACAGGCAATGAGCAGTTCTTC	CASSLVVGGTGNEQFF
TRBV10-3	-	-	TRBJ2-5	TGTGCCATCAGTGACACAGGGTCAGGAGGGACCCAGTACTTC	CAISDTGSGGTQYF
TRBV7-9	TRBD2	-	TRBJ2-7	TGTGCCAGCAGTGGCGATAGCGGGAGGTCTCCCTACGAGCAGTACTTC	CASSGDSGRSPYEQYF
TRBV7-9	-	once	TRBJ2-7	TGTGCCAGCAGCTTAGGGAGGCTATCCGTCGAGCAGTACTTC	CASSLGRLSVEQYF
TRBV15	TRBD1	-	TRBJ1-5	TGTGCCACCAGCAATTCCGGACAGGGCAATCAGCCCCAGCATTTT	CATSNSGQGNQPQHF
TRBV5-1	TRBD2	-	TRBJ2-3	TGCGCCAGCAGCCCAAGCGGGACCCGCACAGATACGCAGTATTTT	CASSPSGTRTDTQYF
TRBV9	TRBD2	once	TRBJ2-1	TGTGCCAGCAGCGTAGCGGCTAGCGGGAGAAATTACAATGAGCAGTTCTTC	CASSVAASGRNYNEQFF
TRBV27	TRBD2	-	TRBJ2-7	TGTGCCAGCGCCTTCCGGGGGGTTTACGAGCAGTACTTC	CASAFRGVYEQYF
TRBV12-5	-	-	TRBJ1-1	TGTGCTAGTGGTTTGGCCGACAGTGGCACTGAAGCTTTCTTT	CASGLADSGTEAFF
TRBV28	-	-	TRBJ1-5	TGTGCCAGCAGTCCGGGGGTTATAAGCAATCAGCCCCAGCATTTT	CASSPGVISNQPQHF
TRBV10-3	TRBD2	-	TRBJ2-1	TGTGCCATCAGTGAGTCGACGGCGGGGGGCTCCTACAATGAGCAGTTCTTC	CAISESTAGGSYNEQFF
TRBV7-6	-	-	TRBJ2-7	TGTGCCAGCAGCTACGCGGAGGGAGCCTACGAGCAGTACTTC	CASSYAEGAYEQYF
TRBV5-1	-	few	TRBJ2-3	TGCGCCAGCTCCTCCCTTTCAGGCTCCACAGATACGCAGTATTTT	CASSSLSGSTDTQYF
TRBV5-1	TRBD1	-	TRBJ1-4	TGCGCCAGCAGCTCGACAGGGGCAACTAATGAAAAACTGTTTTTT	CASSSTGATNEKLFF
TRBV6-1	-	-	TRBJ1-5	TGTGCCAGCAAAATTATATGGGGGGAGGTTCAGCCCCAGCATTTT	CASKIIWGEVQPQHF
TRBV7-8	-	-	TRBJ1-1	TGTGCCAGCAGCCCGTCGGCTAACACTGAAGCTTTCTTT	CASSPSANTEAFF
TRBV2	-	few	TRBJ2-7	TGTGCCAGCAGTGTGGGCGGGGGCCTCTCCTACGAGCAGTACTTC	CASSVGGGLSYEQYF
TRBV29-1	-	few	TRBJ2-7	TGCAGCGTTCAGGGATCCTACGAGCAGTACTTC	CSVQGSYEQYF
TRBV7-9	TRBD2	-	TRBJ2-3	TGTGCCAGCAGCTTAGTATCGGGGGGTAGCACAGATACGCAGTATTTT	CASSLVSGGSTDTQYF
TRBV19	-	few	TRBJ2-2	TGTGCCAGTACCCCGGATCTTTTCTCTGGGGAGAACACCGGGGAGCTGTTTTTT	CASTPDLFSGENTGELFF
TRBV25-1	TRBD1	-	TRBJ1-1	TGTGCTACAGGGGCGGGTGGCACTGAAGCTTTCTTT	CATGAGGTEAFF
TRBV5-1	TRBD2	-	TRBJ2-1	TGCGCCAGCACCTCCGCTAGCGGTGAGGATGAGCAGTTCTTC	CASTSASGEDEQFF
TRBV28	-	few	TRBJ2-7	TGTGCCAGCAGTTTAGAGGGCCAGTCCCCCTACGAGCAGTACTTC	CASSLEGQSPYEQYF
TRBV10-3	-	few	TRBJ1-1	TGTGCCATCAGTGAGGGGGATACTGAAGCTTTCTTT	CAISEGDTEAFF
TRBV7-2	-	-	TRBJ2-2	TGTGCCAGCAGCTTAATTGGAACCGGGGAGCTGTTTTTT	CASSLIGTGELFF
TRBV5-4	-	-	TRBJ2-1	TGTGCCAGCAGACCGGACAGCTACAATGAGCAGTTCTTC	CASRPDSYNEQFF
TRBV19	TRBD2	-	TRBJ2-1	TGTGCCAGTAGTAAATCTAGCGGGAGTTATAATGAGCAGTTCTTC	CASSKSSGSYNEQFF
TRBV7-9	-	-	TRBJ2-2	TGTGCCAGCAGCCCAGCAGAAGCGAACACCGGGGAGCTGTTTTTT	CASSPAEANTGELFF
TRBV4-1	-	-	TRBJ2-7	TGCGCCAGCAGCCACCCCAGTACGGGGTACGAGCAGTACTTC	CASSHPSTGYEQYF
TRBV6-5	TRBD1	-	TRBJ2-7	TGTGCCAGCACCAGGACAGGGACCGGCGAGCAGTACTTC	CASTRTGTGEQYF
TRBV11-2	-	-	TRBJ2-4	TGTGCCAGCAGCTTAGAACTAAAAAACATTCAGTACTTC	CASSLELKNIQYF
TRBV5-6	-	few	TRBJ2-7	TGTGCCAGCAGCCTCCTATCAGGCGAGCAGTACTTC	CASSLLSGEQYF
TRBV12-5	-	-	TRBJ1-5	TGTGCTAGTGGTTACAGGGTGTATCGCAATCAGCCCCAGCATTTT	CASGYRVYRNQPQHF
TRBV6-5	-	-	TRBJ2-2	TGTGCCAGCAGTTACTCGAAACAGTTTACCGGGGAGCTGTTTTTT	CASSYSKQFTGELFF
TRBV5-1	-	-	TRBJ1-1	TGCGCCAGCAGCTTGGAAGGTAACACTGAAGCTTTCTTT	CASSLEGNTEAFF
TRBV4-1	-	once	TRBJ2-2	TGCGCCAGCAGCCAAGGTGATCGTACTAACACCGGGGAGCTGTTTTTT	CASSQGDRTNTGELFF
TRBV27	-	-	TRBJ1-1	TGTGCCAGCGAGAGGGGCACTGAAGCTTTCTTT	CASERGTEAFF
TRBV21-1	-	-	TRBJ2-7	TGTGCCAGCAGCAAAGATAGCGGGGGAACCTACGAGCAGTACTTC	CASSKDSGGTYEQYF
TRBV6-6	-	-	TRBJ2-3	TGTGCCAGCAGTTACTCGGGCAGCACAGATACGCAGTATTTT	CASSYSGSTDTQYF
TRBV5-5	-	-	TRBJ1-1	TGTGCCAGCAGCCTGTACAGAGAAACTGAAGCTTTCTTT	CASSLYRETEAFF
TRBV29-1	-	-	TRBJ2-1	TGCAGCGTTGAAGGCAATGAGCAGTTCTTC	CSVEGNEQFF
TRBV19	-	-	TRBJ1-1	TGTGCCACTATGACAGCGAACACTGAAGCTTTCTTT	CATMTANTEAFF
TRBV6-5	TRBD2	-	TRBJ2-1	TGTGCCAGCAGTCCTCTAGCGGGGGTATACAATGAGCAGTTCTTC	CASSPLAGVYNEQFF
TRBV28	-	-	TRBJ1-1	TGTGCCAGCAGTTTAATGAGGTACACTGAAGCTTTCTTT	CASSLMRYTEAFF
TRBV10-3	TRBD1	-	TRBJ2-7	TGTGCCATCAGTGAGTCAAGGACAGGGGCTTACGAGCAGTACTTC	CAISESRTGAYEQYF